These 19 T cell receptor beta chains came from one sample sequenced in a study of spatial heterogeneity in lung cancer. Indicated time point: sample taken at primary tumor resection. The input material, whole RNA from tumor, nontumor lung or frozen PBMC, was sequenced unsorted. TCRdb used MiXCR to reprocess the 5' RACE reads, holding one entry per CDR3 protein. The data contain about 82,000 distinct CDR3 sequences, over 10% of them singletons. Sequenced material: PBMCs, taken at surgery. The receptor source for this set is a male donor with early-stage non-small cell lung cancer.

This clonotype occurred a few times. V usage is TRBV20-1 and J usage is TRBJ2-3; 7 bases line up with TRBD1. The germline CDR1 and CDR2 sequences are DFQATT and SNEGSKA (reference sequence). V gave up 6 bases and J gave up 2 bases; unmatched junction bases: 5. This CDR3 is built from 13 residues. CDR3 in DNA: TGCAGTGCCCGACAGGGAAACACAGATACGCAGTATTTT. Protein: CSARQGNTDTQYF.

J is TRBJ2-5 and V is TRBV30; 9 bases match TRBD1. The CDR3 totals 15 residues. The V gene end was trimmed by 1 base and the J gene end by 2 bases; junction bases not matched to a gene: 5. The germline V gene encodes CDR1 GTSNPN and CDR2 SVGIG (reference sequence). CDR3 in DNA: TGTGCCTGGAGTGGTGGACAGGGGTTGCAAGAGACCCAGTACTTC. Its translation: CAWSGGQGLQETQYF.

This clonotype occurred many times. The rearrangement uses TRBV6-6 and TRBJ2-3; D tentatively fits TRBD1 or TRBD2 (5 bases each). The CDR3 is 14 residues long. CDR1 is MNHNY, CDR2 SVGAGI, per germline (reference sequence). With 0 bases removed from V and 4 bases from J, the gap between germline ends came to 8 bases. CDR3 sequence: CASSYSWGSDTQYF. CDR3 DNA sequence: TGTGCCAGCAGTTACTCGTGGGGGTCAGATACGCAGTATTTT.

The rearrangement joins TRBV6-2 or TRBV6-3 to TRBJ1-4; D is unresolved. Germline V gene lookup returns CDR1 MNHEY and CDR2 SVGEGT. The CDR3 runs to 14 residues. V dropped 2 bases and J dropped 3 bases, with 7 bases sitting between them. CDR3 sequence (DNA): TGTGCCAGCAGTTACGAGAGCCCTAATGAAAAACTGTTTTTT. Residues: CASSYESPNEKLFF.

In this sample, this clonotype turned up a few times. The chain couples TRBV4-1 to TRBJ2-3; D perhaps matches TRBD2 (7 bases). Between the trimmed V and J ends, which lost 4 bases and 3 bases, there was a span of 17 bases. From germline, CDR1 is MGHRA and CDR2 YSYEKL. CDR3 length: 16 amino acids. The CDR3 DNA reads TGCGCCAGCAGCCTATTGGGGGGCGGGGGAACAGATACGCAGTATTTT. Encoded protein: CASSLLGGGGTDTQYF.

This clonotype was detected a few times. The CDR3 DNA sequence: TGTGCCAGCAGTGGGGAGGGGCCTTATGGCTACACCTTC. It encodes CASSGEGPYGYTF. This chain links TRBV3-1 with TRBJ1-2; TRBD1 might be the D (5 bases). Trimming left V 6 bases short and J 5 bases short, with 13 bases between. The CDR3 has 13 amino acids. CDR1 is LGHDT and CDR2 is YNNKEL in the germline V gene (reference sequence).

This clonotype came up many times. The rearrangement links TRBV7-9 to TRBJ1-2; unclear D gene. Deletions cut 1 base from V and 8 bases from J, with 8 bases between. Germline loops: CDR1 SEHNR, CDR2 FQNEAQ (reference sequence). CDR3 size: 12 residues. CDR3 bases: TGTGCCAGCAGCTTAGGGAAGGAGGGCTACACCTTC. Translated, it gives CASSLGKEGYTF.

The chain uses TRBV30 and TRBJ2-1, with TRBD2 as a possible D gene (5 bases). This CDR3 is built from 12 residues. V was cut by 7 bases and J by 12 bases, with 19 bases left in between. Germline lookup yields CDR1 GTSNPN and CDR2 SVGIG (reference sequence). CDR3 region: CASSRAARGQFF. DNA of the CDR3: TGTGCCTCGTCGAGGGCAGCCCGGGGGCAGTTCTTC.

The genes are TRBV5-5 and TRBJ2-7; 9 positions agree with TRBD1. With 4 bases clipped from V and 5 bases from J, the junction kept 4 bases outside the gene matches. The germline CDR1 and CDR2 sequences are SGHKS and YYEKEE (reference sequence). The CDR3 spans 13 residues. In nucleotides, the CDR3 is TGTGCCAGCAGCGGACAGGGGAGGAACGAGCAGTACTTC. Its protein is CASSGQGRNEQYF.

This chain connects TRBV11-2 to TRBJ2-1; D is uncertain. The V end lost 1 base, the J end lost 8 bases, and 9 bases lay between the germline ends. This CDR3 has 13 residues. CDR1 and CDR2 from the germline V gene are SGHAT and FQNNGV. CDR3 sequence: CASSLVGDDEQFF. The CDR3 DNA sequence: TGTGCCAGCAGCTTAGTTGGGGATGATGAGCAGTTCTTC.

Concerning this clonotype: Germline is not matched at one junction end, which may reflect a read error. Here the CDR3 DNA reads TGTGCCAGTAGTATAGGGGCGGGAGGATACAATAAGCAGTTCTTC. Its translation: CASSIGAGGYNKQFF. The chain combines TRBV19 with TRBJ2-1; the match to TRBD2 covers 8 bases. Germline CDR1 reads LNHDA; CDR2 reads SQIVND (reference sequence). This CDR3 is built from 15 residues. Looking up the rest from reference TRBV19 and TRBJ2-1 gives the full variable domain: DGGITQSPKYLFRKEGQNVTLSCEQNLNHDAMYWYRQDPGQGLRLIYYSQIVNDFQKGDIAEGYSVSREKKESFPLTVTSAQKNPTAFYLCASSIGAGGYNKQFFGPGTRLTVL.

A few counts support this clonotype. The V call is TRBV9, the J call TRBJ2-5; 11 nucleotides align to TRBD2. Per germline, CDR1 SGDLS and CDR2 YYNGEE. V trimming: 5 bases; J trimming: 4 bases; junction bases outside the gene matches: 7. The CDR3 has 15 amino acids. CDR3 bases: TGTGCCAGCAGTACCAGGACTAGCGGGCCAGAGACCCAGTACTTC. Residues: CASSTRTSGPETQYF.

This rearrangement joins TRBV11-2 to TRBJ1-3, with D maybe TRBD1 (5 bases). The CDR3 is 15 residues long. The ends were cut back, 5 bases at V and 0 bases at J, with 11 bases in the middle. Germline CDR1 reads SGHAT; CDR2 reads FQNNGV. CDR3 DNA: TGTGCCAGCAGCCCGACAGTCTTCTCTGGAAACACCATATATTTT. This encodes CASSPTVFSGNTIYF.

The chain uses TRBV7-2 and TRBJ2-1, with 7 positions matching TRBD2. This CDR3 contains 16 residues. After removal of 0 bases from V and 4 bases from J, the junction contained 6 bases not matched to a gene. The V gene's germline CDR1 is SGHTA and CDR2 FQGNSA. CDR3 residues: CASSLAGGQLYNEQFF. Written as DNA, the CDR3 is TGTGCCAGCAGCTTAGCGGGAGGGCAGTTATACAATGAGCAGTTCTTC.

This chain links TRBV18 with TRBJ2-3; no clear D. The V end was cut by 2 bases, the J end by 0 bases, with 9 bases between. This CDR3 has 15 amino acids. Germline-derived CDR1 and CDR2 are KGHSH and LQKENI. Here the CDR3 reads CASSPTASSTDTQYF. For the CDR3, the DNA is TGTGCCAGCTCACCAACGGCGTCTAGCACAGATACGCAGTATTTT. The entire variable domain, with the rest obtained from reference TRBV18 and TRBJ2-3, is as follows: NAGVMQNPRHLVRRRGQEARLRCSPMKGHSHVYWYRQLPEEGLKFMVYLQKENIIDESGMPKERFSAEFPKEGPSILRIQQVVRGDSAAYFCASSPTASSTDTQYFGPGTRLTVL.

To note about this clonotype: One end of the junction does not line up with germline, which may come from a read error. The chain couples TRBV20-1 to TRBJ2-7; D unclear. CDR3 length: 13 amino acids. Germline CDR1 is DFQATT and CDR2 is SNEGSKA (reference sequence). CDR3 region: CSARPTPSDEQYF. The DNA of the CDR3 is TGCAGTGCTAGACCGACTCCCTCCGACGAGCAGTACTTC.

The rearrangement joins TRBV11-2 to TRBJ2-7; no reliable D call. This CDR3 region has 14 residues. The V end lost 5 bases, the J end lost 2 bases, and 13 bases lay between the germline ends. Germline-derived CDR1 and CDR2 are SGHAT and FQNNGV. The chain's CDR3 is CASSPAAAPYEQYF. In nucleotides, the CDR3 is TGTGCCAGCAGCCCGGCGGCGGCTCCCTACGAGCAGTACTTC. The whole variable domain, remainder taken from reference TRBV11-2 and TRBJ2-7, is EAGVAQSPRYKIIEKRQSVAFWCNPISGHATLYWYQQILGQGPKLLIQFQNNGVVDDSQLPKDRFSAERLKGVDSTLKIQPAKLEDSAVYLCASSPAAAPYEQYFGPGTRLTVT.

This clonotype came up many times. This chain joins TRBV20-1 and TRBJ2-4; TRBD1 agrees at 11 bases. CDR1 DFQATT and CDR2 SNEGSKA come from the germline V gene (reference sequence). CDR3 length: 15 residues. The V and J ends lost 3 bases and 10 bases, in that order; junction bases with no gene match: 11. For the CDR3, the DNA is TGCAGTGCTAGCGGACAGGGGGCGCGGGGAGGTATTCAGTACTTC. This translates into CSASGQGARGGIQYF.

This clonotype was detected ten times or more. V and J are TRBV29-1 and TRBJ1-2; 9 nucleotides line up with TRBD1. V shed 4 bases, J shed 8 bases, and the junction held 8 bases outside the gene matches. CDR1 and CDR2 from the germline V gene are SQVTM and ANQGSEA. The CDR3 runs to 13 residues. CDR3 protein: CSVGRQGGAGYTF. CDR3 bases: TGCAGCGTTGGACGACAGGGGGGCGCCGGCTACACCTTC.